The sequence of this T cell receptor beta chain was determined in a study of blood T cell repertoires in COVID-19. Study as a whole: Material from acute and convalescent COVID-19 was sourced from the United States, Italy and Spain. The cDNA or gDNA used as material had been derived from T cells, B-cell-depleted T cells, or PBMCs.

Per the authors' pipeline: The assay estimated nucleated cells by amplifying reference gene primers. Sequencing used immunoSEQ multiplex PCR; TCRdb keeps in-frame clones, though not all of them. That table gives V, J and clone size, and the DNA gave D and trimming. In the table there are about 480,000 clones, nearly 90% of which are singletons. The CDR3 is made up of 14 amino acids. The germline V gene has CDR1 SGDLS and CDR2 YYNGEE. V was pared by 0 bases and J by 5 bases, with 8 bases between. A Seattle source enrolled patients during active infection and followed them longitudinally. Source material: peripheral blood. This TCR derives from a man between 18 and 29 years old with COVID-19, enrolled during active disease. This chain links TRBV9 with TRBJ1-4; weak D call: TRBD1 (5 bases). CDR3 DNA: TGTGCCAGCAGCGTAGGCGGGGGGAATGAAAAACTGTTTTTT. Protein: CASSVGGGNEKLFF.